Reported below is one TCR beta chain. Its antigen is not identified. This sample stems from a study of identifying expanded T cells in peripheral blood. Notes on the study in general: Roughly two-week clone count variance significantly increased as total template count grew.

Method: immunoSEQ multiplex PCR; TCRdb's copy keeps in-frame clones and lacks some. The sample gives about 86,000 clones, about 88% of which show up once; roughly 4.1% is in the top ten. The receptor was isolated from a person aged 18 to 70 in good health. Sequencing used blood.

CDR3 protein: CASSYRVVSTEAFF. The CDR3 DNA reads as TGTGCCAGCTCGTACAGGGTAGTGTCGACTGAAGCTTTCTTT. The chain combines TRBV6-5 with TRBJ1-1; perhaps TRBD1 as D (6 bases). Trimming removed 8 bases at V and 5 bases at J, with 18 bases between. The germline gives CDR1 MNHEY, CDR2 SVGAGI. This CDR3 is built from 14 residues.